This T cell receptor (beta chain) was recovered during a study of blood T cell repertoires in COVID-19. Study information: T cells, B-cell-depleted T cells, or PBMCs provided the cDNA or gDNA that served as material.

The length of the CDR3 is 17 residues. CDR1 is ENHRY and CDR2 is SYGVKD in the germline V gene. V was clipped by 4 bases and J by 0 bases, with 17 bases between them. Profiling relied on immunoSEQ multiplex PCR, and the TCRdb table lists in-frame clones only, not all of them. The sample has 250,000 or so clones; 87% are singletons. V usage is TRBV10-3 and J usage is TRBJ2-3; D possibly corresponds to TRBD1 (5 bases). The sequenced sample was PBMCs or T cells enriched from blood (not recorded which). The TCR sequence derives from a woman aged 25 to 45 with acute COVID-19. The CDR3 protein is CAISGGSGSTSTDTQYF. DNA of the CDR3: TGTGCCATCAGTGGGGGCAGTGGCAGTACTAGCACAGATACGCAGTATTTT.